The T cell receptor (beta chain) under discussion was sequenced for a study of blood T cell repertoires in COVID-19. Original handling: How many nucleated cells were present was estimated from reference gene primer amplification. Sequenced by immunoSEQ multiplex PCR; TCRdb stores in-frame clones only, minus some. That table gives V, J and clone size, and the DNA gave D and trimming. The data show tens of thousands of clones, approximately 80% seen once. This clone has just a few counts. J was trimmed by 1 base and V by 3 bases; bases with no gene match: 4. CDR3 size: 15 residues. Germline assignment: CDR1 SGHRS and CDR2 YFSETQ.

Sequenced input: peripheral blood. This chain links TRBV5-1 with TRBJ1-5, with 7 bases lining up with TRBD1. This receptor was identified in a man in his sixties with acute or convalescent COVID-19. The CDR3 here is CASSSEGASNQPQHF. The CDR3 DNA follows: TGCGCCAGCAGCTCAGAGGGGGCAAGCAATCAGCCCCAGCATTTT.